This is a list of T cell receptor beta chains from one sample in a study of CD4 T cell repertoires in COVID-19. Repertoires were generated with immunoSEQ multiplex PCR, while TCRdb's copy carries only in-frame clones and drops some. The sample has about 24,000 clones, about 93% seen once. The specimen was circulating follicular helper CD4+ T cells (cTfh) from blood, collected before the COVID-19 pandemic. The receptors come from a human donor who had COVID-19. Each CDR3 is given with its conserved first and last residue. The D gene is left open where the match is weak. Not every row has a clone size; where given, it reads once, few, many or a size class.

CDR3nt,CDR3aa,d_gene,j_gene,abundance,v_gene
TGTGCCAGCAGCCAAACGGACTCTTTTGTCTATGAGCAGTTCTTC,CASSQTDSFVYEQFF,NA,TRBJ2-1,NA,TRBV14
TGTGCCAGCAGCCAGGGACTAGTGATAACCGAGACCCAGTACTTC,CASSQGLVITETQYF,TRBD2,TRBJ2-5,NA,TRBV5-6
TGTGCCAGCAGCTTGACAGGCTGGGAGACCCAGTACTTC,CASSLTGWETQYF,NA,TRBJ2-5,once,TRBV7-3
TGTGCCAGCAGCTTAGGGTTAGCGGGGATCACAGATACGCAGTATTTT,CASSLGLAGITDTQYF,TRBD2,TRBJ2-3,NA,TRBV7-2
TGTGCCAGCAGATCTCCAGGGGCCGATAATTCACCCCTCCACTTT,CASRSPGADNSPLHF,NA,TRBJ1-6,NA,TRBV6-6
TGCGCCAGCAACGGCCGGGTCTCGGACACTGAAGCTTTCTTT,CASNGRVSDTEAFF,NA,TRBJ1-1,few,TRBV4-1
TGTGCCAGCAGTTACTCGGCAGGAACAAGCAATCAGCCCCAGCATTTT,CASSYSAGTSNQPQHF,NA,TRBJ1-5,NA,TRBV6-6
TGTGCCAGTAGAGGACAGTCTGGAAACACCATATATTTT,CASRGQSGNTIYF,NA,TRBJ1-3,NA,TRBV19
TGTGCCAGTAGTATATATGGGGGGGCTCGGGACAATGAGCAGTTCTTC,CASSIYGGARDNEQFF,NA,TRBJ2-1,NA,TRBV19
TGTGCCAGCAGCAACGGGGGGGTAAACTACGAGCAGTACTTC,CASSNGGVNYEQYF,TRBD2,TRBJ2-7,NA,TRBV6-1
TGTGCCAGCAGTGGAGGGATAGAAAGGCATTTT,CASSGGIERHF,NA,TRBJ1-5,NA,TRBV28
TGTGCCAGCAGCCCCGGACAGGGTAAGAGCAATCAGCCCCAGCATTTT,CASSPGQGKSNQPQHF,TRBD1,TRBJ1-5,NA,TRBV9
TGTGCCAGCAGTGAAGCGGCCAGGGGGCTCGGGAATGGCTACACCTTC,CASSEAARGLGNGYTF,TRBD1,TRBJ1-2,NA,TRBV2
TGTGCCAGCAGCTTTGGGACTAGCGGCTACGAGCAGTACTTC,CASSFGTSGYEQYF,TRBD2,TRBJ2-7,NA,TRBV11-2
TGTGCCAGCAGCCCGGACAGGGCTGGAAATCAGCCCCAGCATTTT,CASSPDRAGNQPQHF,TRBD1,TRBJ1-5,NA,TRBV2
TGTGCCAGCAGCGTAATCGGGGGGCGGGGGGATACGCAGTATTTT,CASSVIGGRGDTQYF,NA,TRBJ2-3,NA,TRBV9
TGTGCCAGCAGCCTTCGGACAGGGGATGAAAAACTGTTTTTT,CASSLRTGDEKLFF,TRBD1,TRBJ1-4,NA,TRBV7-8
TGTGCCAGCAGTTTAGTATTGGGCGCGATGTTCGGGGAGCTGTTTTTT,CASSLVLGAMFGELFF,NA,TRBJ2-2,once,TRBV28
TGTGCCAGCATCCCCTCCTCAGGGCGGTACAATCAGCCCCAGCATTTT,CASIPSSGRYNQPQHF,NA,TRBJ1-5,NA,TRBV28
TGTGCCAGCGTGCCCGGGACAGGGGGGAGAGGGACTGAAGCTTTCTTT,CASVPGTGGRGTEAFF,TRBD1,TRBJ1-1,few,TRBV28
TGCGCCAGCAGCTCGTCATCGGTAGATACGCAGTATTTT,CASSSSSVDTQYF,NA,TRBJ2-3,NA,TRBV5-1
TGTGCCAGCAGCTTAGTTGGGACTAGCGGGGGGGCTCGGAATGAGCAGTTCTTC,CASSLVGTSGGARNEQFF,TRBD2,TRBJ2-1,NA,TRBV7-9
TGTGCCAGCATTCTGGACCGGACAGGGGTGAGTGGCTACACCTTC,CASILDRTGVSGYTF,TRBD1,TRBJ1-2,NA,TRBV6-1
TGTGCCACCTGGGATCGCGGACTAGCACAAGAGACCCAGTACTTC,CATWDRGLAQETQYF,TRBD2,TRBJ2-5,NA,TRBV6-1
TGCGCCAGCACAGTGGGAGGGAGCTCCTACGAGCAGTACTTC,CASTVGGSSYEQYF,TRBD2,TRBJ2-7,NA,TRBV5-1
TGTGCCAGCAGCAGGGGGCAGGCGGAGACCCAGTACTTC,CASSRGQAETQYF,TRBD1,TRBJ2-5,NA,TRBV6-5
TGTGCTAGTGTCACGCTGGGAGGTAGCGCATCCACTAATGAAAAACTGTTTTTT,CASVTLGGSASTNEKLFF,NA,TRBJ1-4,once,TRBV12-5
TGTGCCAGCAGCTTGTGGGGACAGAGCAATCAGCAGTTCTTC,CASSLWGQSNQQFF,TRBD1,TRBJ2-1,NA,TRBV5-6
TGTGCCAGCAGCTTGGAGACCTATGGACTAGCGGGAGGCGGGGAGCTGTTTTTT,CASSLETYGLAGGGELFF,TRBD2,TRBJ2-2,NA,TRBV5-6
TGTGCCAGCAGCTTAAGGGGGAGCCACGAGCAGTACTTC,CASSLRGSHEQYF,NA,TRBJ2-7,NA,TRBV7-2
TGTGCCAGCAGCCCCCGGACAGGGGGAGACTATGGCTACACCTTC,CASSPRTGGDYGYTF,TRBD1,TRBJ1-2,NA,TRBV9
TGTGCCAGCTCAGGGGACAGGGATGAAAAACTGTTTTTT,CASSGDRDEKLFF,TRBD1,TRBJ1-4,once,TRBV18
TGTGCCAGCAGTATCAGACAGGGAGGCACAGATACGCAGTATTTT,CASSIRQGGTDTQYF,TRBD1,TRBJ2-3,NA,TRBV2
TGTGCCAGCAGGACAGGGGGCGGATTCGGTAACACTGAAGCTTTCTTT,CASRTGGGFGNTEAFF,TRBD1,TRBJ1-1,few,TRBV7-8
TGTGCCAGCAGTTTGGGGGGGACCTCCTACAATGAGCAGTTCTTC,CASSLGGTSYNEQFF,TRBD2,TRBJ2-1,once,TRBV28
TGCGCCCTCAGCTTGGTTGGACTAGGCACCGGGGAGCTGTTTTTT,CALSLVGLGTGELFF,TRBD2,TRBJ2-2,NA,TRBV5-1
TGTGCCAGCAGTTACTCGGAGACAGGGATCTATGGCTACACCTTC,CASSYSETGIYGYTF,TRBD1,TRBJ1-2,NA,TRBV6-6
TGTGCCAGCTCCCGAGGACTCATTGCGCCCTACGAGCAGTACTTC,CASSRGLIAPYEQYF,NA,TRBJ2-7,few,TRBV6-1
TGTGCCAGCAGCCCCTCTAGGCCTGAAAAACTGTTTTTT,CASSPSRPEKLFF,NA,TRBJ1-4,once,TRBV7-9
TGTGCCAGCAGCCTACAGGGGAACACTGAAGCTTTCTTT,CASSLQGNTEAFF,NA,TRBJ1-1,NA,TRBV7-8
TGTGCCAGCGGACTTCTCTACGAGCAGTACTTC,CASGLLYEQYF,NA,TRBJ2-7,NA,TRBV28
TGTGCCAGCAGAGCGGACACTGAAGCTTTCTTT,CASRADTEAFF,NA,TRBJ1-1,NA,TRBV2
TGTGCCAGCAGTTATGGGACAGGAGGCGAGCAGTACTTC,CASSYGTGGEQYF,TRBD1,TRBJ2-7,NA,TRBV6-5
TGTGCCAGAAGTAACTACCGGGTGGAACGGATAAATTCACCCCTCCACTTT,CARSNYRVERINSPLHF,NA,TRBJ1-6,NA,TRBV5-3